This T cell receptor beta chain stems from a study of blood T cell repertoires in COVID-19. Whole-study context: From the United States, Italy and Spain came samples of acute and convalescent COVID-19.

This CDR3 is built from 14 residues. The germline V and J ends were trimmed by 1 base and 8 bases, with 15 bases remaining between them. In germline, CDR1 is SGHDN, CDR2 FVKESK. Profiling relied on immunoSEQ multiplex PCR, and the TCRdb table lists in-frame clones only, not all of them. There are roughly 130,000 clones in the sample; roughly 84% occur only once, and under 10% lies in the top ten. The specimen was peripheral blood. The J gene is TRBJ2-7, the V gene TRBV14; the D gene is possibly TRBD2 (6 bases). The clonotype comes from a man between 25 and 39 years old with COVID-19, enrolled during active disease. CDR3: CASSQAPSTRQQYF. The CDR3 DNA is TGTGCCAGCAGCCAAGCTCCCTCGACTAGGCAGCAGTACTTC.